This T cell receptor beta chain was documented in a study of CD8 T cells in Susac syndrome. The CDR3 has 14 amino acids. Between the trimmed V and J ends, which lost 0 bases and 2 bases, there was a span of 8 bases. CDR1 MGHRA and CDR2 YSYEKL come from the germline V gene. An amount of RNA that ranged from about 0.45 to 1 ug was reverse transcribed with random hexamers. TCRdb independently ran MiXCR on the immunoSEQ multiplex PCR reads; one entry per CDR3 protein. This sample yields roughly 110,000 distinct CDR3 sequences, of which around nine tenths are seen a single time; more than 0.13% belongs to the top ten.

Sequencing was done on a sample of CD4+ T cells from PBMCs. This sequence was found in a human donor in good health. This chain links TRBV4-1 with TRBJ2-7; TRBD1 is a possible D gene (6 bases). CDR3 nucleotides: TGCGCCAGCAGCCAAGATGACAGGACCTACGAGCAGTACTTC. Residues: CASSQDDRTYEQYF.